The rows below give T cell receptor beta chains drawn from one sample of a study of cytomegalovirus exposure and HLA in healthy donors. This table comes from immunoSEQ multiplex PCR, and its TCRdb copy is limited to in-frame clones, with some not included. The sample lists 110,000 to 150,000 clones, around 70% occurring once. The specimen was PBMCs. The receptor set was obtained from a woman aged 60 to 75 in good health and CMV-seropositive. CDR3s include the opening cysteine and the closing phenylalanine or tryptophan. A D gene is named only where the DNA matches it firmly. Not all rows give a size; the values are once, few, many and, for expanded clones, a class.

d_gene: .
v_gene: TRBV6-6
abundance: .
len: 14
j_gene: TRBJ2-3
CDR3nt: TGTGCCAGCAGTTGGGCAGGGCTTGGAGATACGCAGTATTTT
CDR3aa: CASSWAGLGDTQYF

d_gene: .
v_gene: TRBV18
abundance: once
len: 12
j_gene: TRBJ1-1
CDR3nt: TGTGCCAGCTCGCAGCTCAGGGGTGAAGCTTTCTTT
CDR3aa: CASSQLRGEAFF

d_gene: TRBD1
v_gene: TRBV5-6
abundance: once
len: 15
j_gene: TRBJ1-2
CDR3nt: TGTGCCAGCAGCTGGGGACAGGCCACAAACTATGGCTACACCTTC
CDR3aa: CASSWGQATNYGYTF

d_gene: TRBD1
v_gene: TRBV18
abundance: .
len: 13
j_gene: TRBJ1-5
CDR3nt: TGTGCCAGCTCCGGGACAGGGGATCAGCCCCAGCATTTT
CDR3aa: CASSGTGDQPQHF

d_gene: .
v_gene: TRBV4-1
abundance: .
len: 15
j_gene: TRBJ1-1
CDR3nt: TGCGCCAGCAGCCAATCCTTTACAGCCAACACTGAAGCTTTCTTT
CDR3aa: CASSQSFTANTEAFF

d_gene: .
v_gene: TRBV2
abundance: few
len: 12
j_gene: TRBJ1-2
CDR3nt: TGTGCCAGCAGCCCCTCTAGCTATGGCTACACCTTC
CDR3aa: CASSPSSYGYTF

d_gene: TRBD1
v_gene: TRBV7-9
abundance: .
len: 16
j_gene: TRBJ2-7
CDR3nt: TGTGCCAGCAGCTCGACAGGTGGACAGGGGTCCTACGAGCAGTACTTC
CDR3aa: CASSSTGGQGSYEQYF

d_gene: .
v_gene: TRBV6-1
abundance: many
len: 13
j_gene: TRBJ1-1
CDR3nt: TGTGCCAGCACTAGCAGGGGTAACACTGAAGCTTTCTTT
CDR3aa: CASTSRGNTEAFF

d_gene: .
v_gene: TRBV18
abundance: .
len: 16
j_gene: TRBJ2-1
CDR3nt: TGTGCCAGCTCACCACCGGCCGGGAGAACCTACAATGAGCAGTTCTTC
CDR3aa: CASSPPAGRTYNEQFF

d_gene: TRBD2
v_gene: TRBV7-2
abundance: .
len: 13
j_gene: TRBJ2-3
CDR3nt: TGTGCCAGCAGCCCCCGCGGGGGTAATACGCAGTATTTT
CDR3aa: CASSPRGGNTQYF

d_gene: TRBD1
v_gene: TRBV6-1
abundance: .
len: 14
j_gene: TRBJ1-5
CDR3nt: TGTGCCAGCAGTGAGACGACAGGGGGCCTGCCCCAGCATTTT
CDR3aa: CASSETTGGLPQHF

d_gene: .
v_gene: TRBV28
abundance: .
len: 11
j_gene: TRBJ2-2
CDR3nt: TGTGCCAGCGACTCCCCCGGGGAGCTGTTTTTT
CDR3aa: CASDSPGELFF

d_gene: TRBD2
v_gene: TRBV28
abundance: .
len: 15
j_gene: TRBJ2-7
CDR3nt: TGTGCCAGCAGTTTATTGGGGGGGGAAACCTACGAGCAGTACTTC
CDR3aa: CASSLLGGETYEQYF

d_gene: .
v_gene: TRBV25-1
abundance: .
len: 13
j_gene: TRBJ1-4
CDR3nt: TGTGCCAGCAGTAAGTCCGGGGGTGAAAAACTGTTTTTT
CDR3aa: CASSKSGGEKLFF

d_gene: TRBD1
v_gene: TRBV2
abundance: .
len: 13
j_gene: TRBJ2-7
CDR3nt: TGTGCCAGCACCAGACAGGGGATGTGCGAGCAGTACTTC
CDR3aa: CASTRQGMCEQYF

d_gene: .
v_gene: TRBV9
abundance: .
len: 15
j_gene: TRBJ1-3
CDR3nt: TGTGCCAGCAGCGTAGAGGGGCGCTCTGGAAACACCATATATTTT
CDR3aa: CASSVEGRSGNTIYF

d_gene: .
v_gene: TRBV2
abundance: .
len: 15
j_gene: TRBJ1-2
CDR3nt: TGTGCCAGCAGTGAATGGGAGACTCTACGGTATGGCTACACCTTC
CDR3aa: CASSEWETLRYGYTF

d_gene: .
v_gene: TRBV28
abundance: few
len: 15
j_gene: TRBJ1-1
CDR3nt: TGTGCCAGCAGTAGGGGTCTTAGGATGAACACTGAAGCTTTCTTT
CDR3aa: CASSRGLRMNTEAFF

d_gene: TRBD1
v_gene: TRBV5-1
abundance: .
len: 14
j_gene: TRBJ2-1
CDR3nt: TGCGCCAGCAGCTTGACAGGGGGTGGAAATGAGCAGTTCTTC
CDR3aa: CASSLTGGGNEQFF

d_gene: .
v_gene: TRBV19
abundance: .
len: 15
j_gene: TRBJ2-1
CDR3nt: TGTGCCAGTAGTATAGGTGGGCCCATAGGCAATGAGCAGTTCTTC
CDR3aa: CASSIGGPIGNEQFF

d_gene: TRBD1
v_gene: TRBV7-9
abundance: .
len: 15
j_gene: TRBJ1-2
CDR3nt: TGTGCCAGCAGCTTAGACGGTGGCAGGGGGCTTGGCTACACCTTC
CDR3aa: CASSLDGGRGLGYTF

d_gene: .
v_gene: TRBV5-1
abundance: .
len: 12
j_gene: TRBJ2-2
CDR3nt: TGCGCCAGCAGCTGGAGCTCCGGGGAGCTGTTTTTT
CDR3aa: CASSWSSGELFF

d_gene: .
v_gene: TRBV11-2
abundance: .
len: 15
j_gene: TRBJ2-7
CDR3nt: TGTGCCAGCAGCTTAGCCGGGACACTATCCGCCGAGCAGTACTTC
CDR3aa: CASSLAGTLSAEQYF

d_gene: .
v_gene: TRBV28
abundance: once
len: 15
j_gene: TRBJ1-5
CDR3nt: TGTGCCAGCAGTTATGGGGGGGTTAGCAATCAGCCCCAGCATTTT
CDR3aa: CASSYGGVSNQPQHF

d_gene: TRBD1
v_gene: TRBV5-6
abundance: .
len: 15
j_gene: TRBJ1-2
CDR3nt: TGTGCCAGCAGCTTGGGGGACAGGGGGTCCTATGGCTACACCTTC
CDR3aa: CASSLGDRGSYGYTF

d_gene: TRBD2
v_gene: TRBV6-5
abundance: .
len: 15
j_gene: TRBJ2-7
CDR3nt: TGTGCCAGCAGCCGGACTAGCGGGATGACCTACGAGCAGTACTTC
CDR3aa: CASSRTSGMTYEQYF